This T cell receptor (beta chain) is from a study of shared clonotypes between healthy human individuals. Findings of the study overall: Sharing across four donors was highest in naive CD4 (roughly 5%) and lowest in memory CD8 (roughly 0.4%). At large depth, rarefaction still showed sorted-subset sequencing to be incomplete.

The CDR3 consists of 15 residues. Trimming stripped 0 bases from V and 5 bases from J, with 10 bases between. Germline V gene lookup returns CDR1 MGHRA and CDR2 YSYEKL. As concerns this clone: Antigen specificity is unknown.

The authors distributed each subset's genomic DNA evenly over several immunoSEQ plates. Generated by immunoSEQ multiplex PCR, the TCRdb table keeps only in-frame clones and is missing some. The data hold some 2.1 million clones, with just under 95% observed a single time. Naive CD8 populations comprised CD45RO-negative cells positively selected for CCR7, excluding terminally differentiated effector memory CD45RA+ cells. This chain joins TRBV4-1 and TRBJ2-2, with no clear D. The sequence derives from a man aged 18 to 35 in good health. The sequenced material came from naive CD8+ T cells sorted from blood. The CDR3 reads CASSQEAGETGELFF. The CDR3 DNA reads TGCGCCAGCAGCCAAGAAGCTGGGGAAACCGGGGAGCTGTTTTTT.